These T cell receptor beta chains were read from a single sample in a study of post-analysis software for immune sequencing data. TCRdb called the PCR reads again in MiXCR, with one record for every CDR3 protein. The table lists a few hundred thousand distinct CDR3 sequences, 35% to 45% of them singletons, with about 8% in the top ten. Sequencing was carried out using blood. The receptors shown here come from a girl aged 2-10 years with multiple sclerosis. The CDR3 runs from the conserved cysteine through the conserved F or W. Fields, in order: D gene, V gene, J gene, clone size, CDR3 length, CDR3 protein, CDR3 DNA. D genes are given only for firm matches. The size of a clone is reported for some rows only, either as once, few or many, or as a class for expanded clones.

d_call: -
v_call: TRBV6-5
j_call: TRBJ2-3
clone_size: few
cdr3_length: 15
cdr3_aa: CASRRRGGSVDTQYF
cdr3_nt: TGTGCCAGCAGACGAAGAGGGGGATCTGTAGATACGCAGTATTTT

d_call: -
v_call: TRBV6-2/TRBV6-3
j_call: TRBJ2-5
clone_size: few
cdr3_length: 13
cdr3_aa: CASSYYNQETQYF
cdr3_nt: TGTGCCAGCAGTTATTACAATCAAGAGACCCAGTACTTC

d_call: TRBD1
v_call: TRBV5-1
j_call: TRBJ2-1
clone_size: -
cdr3_length: 16
cdr3_aa: CASSLGTGLRYNEQFF
cdr3_nt: TGCGCCAGCAGCTTGGGGACAGGGCTAAGGTACAATGAGCAGTTCTTC

d_call: -
v_call: TRBV10-3
j_call: TRBJ1-2
clone_size: few
cdr3_length: 16
cdr3_aa: CAITSKQGPTPYGYTF
cdr3_nt: TGTGCCATTACCTCCAAACAAGGACCGACACCGTATGGCTACACCTTC

d_call: -
v_call: TRBV5-5
j_call: TRBJ2-1
clone_size: -
cdr3_length: 17
cdr3_aa: CASSPGVRGSLRGEQFF
cdr3_nt: TGTGCCAGCAGCCCCGGGGTTAGGGGGTCTCTAAGGGGTGAGCAGTTCTTC

d_call: -
v_call: TRBV12-3/TRBV12-4
j_call: TRBJ1-1
clone_size: -
cdr3_length: 15
cdr3_aa: CASSLRASMNTEAFF
cdr3_nt: TGTGCCAGCAGTTTACGGGCAAGTATGAACACTGAAGCTTTCTTT

d_call: TRBD1
v_call: TRBV7-9
j_call: TRBJ1-2
clone_size: few
cdr3_length: 17
cdr3_aa: CASSPRLGDSPNYGYTF
cdr3_nt: TGTGCCAGCAGCCCGAGATTGGGGGACAGTCCGAACTATGGCTACACCTTC

d_call: -
v_call: TRBV15
j_call: TRBJ2-3
clone_size: -
cdr3_length: 11
cdr3_aa: CATSGPDTQYF
cdr3_nt: TGTGCCACCTCAGGGCCAGATACGCAGTATTTT

d_call: -
v_call: TRBV6-5
j_call: TRBJ1-1
clone_size: few
cdr3_length: 14
cdr3_aa: CASSYQQGFTEAFF
cdr3_nt: TGTGCCAGCAGTTACCAGCAGGGATTCACTGAAGCTTTCTTT

d_call: -
v_call: TRBV11-2
j_call: TRBJ1-2
clone_size: few
cdr3_length: 16
cdr3_aa: CASSPLRRLSSGGYTF
cdr3_nt: TGTGCCAGCAGCCCTCTACGGCGCCTCTCCTCAGGCGGCTACACCTTC

d_call: -
v_call: TRBV7-9
j_call: TRBJ2-7
clone_size: -
cdr3_length: 15
cdr3_aa: CASSPGAVNSYEQYF
cdr3_nt: TGTGCCAGCAGCCCAGGGGCCGTTAACTCTTACGAGCAGTACTTC

d_call: -
v_call: TRBV7-6
j_call: TRBJ2-4
clone_size: -
cdr3_length: 11
cdr3_aa: CASSSYREKYF
cdr3_nt: TGTGCCAGCAGCTCCTACAGGGAGAAGTACTTC

d_call: TRBD1
v_call: TRBV7-2
j_call: TRBJ1-5
clone_size: -
cdr3_length: 15
cdr3_aa: CASSVGTGTNQPQHF
cdr3_nt: TGTGCCAGCAGCGTAGGGACAGGGACGAATCAGCCCCAGCATTTT

d_call: TRBD1
v_call: TRBV12-3/TRBV12-4
j_call: TRBJ2-5
clone_size: -
cdr3_length: 15
cdr3_aa: CASRLAGTGGYGQYF
cdr3_nt: TGTGCCAGCAGGTTGGCCGGGACAGGGGGCTACGGGCAGTACTTC

d_call: TRBD1
v_call: TRBV7-8
j_call: TRBJ2-3
clone_size: -
cdr3_length: 16
cdr3_aa: CASSLYQGTGTDTQYF
cdr3_nt: TGTGCCAGCAGCTTATATCAGGGGACAGGCACAGATACGCAGTATTTT

d_call: -
v_call: TRBV12-3/TRBV12-4
j_call: TRBJ1-2
clone_size: -
cdr3_length: 12
cdr3_aa: CASILISYGYTF
cdr3_nt: TGTGCCAGCATCCTTATATCCTATGGCTACACCTTC

d_call: -
v_call: TRBV7-2
j_call: TRBJ2-3
clone_size: -
cdr3_length: 15
cdr3_aa: CASSSRTTSTDTQYF
cdr3_nt: TGTGCCAGCAGCAGCAGGACGACTAGCACAGATACGCAGTATTTT

d_call: -
v_call: TRBV4-2
j_call: TRBJ1-2
clone_size: -
cdr3_length: 15
cdr3_aa: CASSQDISSSYGYTF
cdr3_nt: TGTGCCAGCAGCCAAGATATCTCCAGTTCCTATGGCTACACCTTC

d_call: -
v_call: TRBV6-6
j_call: TRBJ1-4
clone_size: -
cdr3_length: 14
cdr3_aa: CASSPDVVDEKLFF
cdr3_nt: TGTGCCAGCAGCCCGGACGTAGTGGATGAAAAACTGTTTTTT

d_call: -
v_call: TRBV6-2/TRBV6-3
j_call: TRBJ1-2
clone_size: -
cdr3_length: 17
cdr3_aa: CASSYPRQVRRDYGYTF
cdr3_nt: TGTGCCAGCAGTTACCCCAGACAAGTCCGGAGGGACTATGGCTACACCTTC

d_call: -
v_call: TRBV20-1
j_call: TRBJ2-1
clone_size: -
cdr3_length: 14
cdr3_aa: CSAKTAVSYNEQFF
cdr3_nt: TGCAGTGCGAAGACAGCGGTCTCCTACAATGAGCAGTTCTTC

d_call: TRBD2
v_call: TRBV9
j_call: TRBJ2-3
clone_size: few
cdr3_length: 15
cdr3_aa: CASSVLAGRADTQYF
cdr3_nt: TGTGCCAGCAGCGTCTTAGCGGGGCGAGCAGATACGCAGTATTTT

d_call: TRBD1
v_call: TRBV6-6
j_call: TRBJ1-5
clone_size: few
cdr3_length: 14
cdr3_aa: CASSGQGTYQPQHF
cdr3_nt: TGTGCCAGCAGTGGACAGGGCACCTATCAGCCCCAGCATTTT

d_call: -
v_call: TRBV27
j_call: TRBJ2-1
clone_size: -
cdr3_length: 13
cdr3_aa: CASSPTRAETQFF
cdr3_nt: TGTGCCAGCAGTCCGACCCGGGCAGAGACCCAGTTCTTC

d_call: -
v_call: TRBV29-1
j_call: TRBJ2-2
clone_size: -
cdr3_length: 15
cdr3_aa: CSVLTLGSEGGELFF
cdr3_nt: TGCAGCGTACTGACTCTCGGCTCGGAGGGCGGGGAGCTGTTTTTT

d_call: -
v_call: TRBV2
j_call: TRBJ2-1
clone_size: -
cdr3_length: 15
cdr3_aa: CASNGPGRRSNEQFF
cdr3_nt: TGTGCCAGCAACGGACCGGGAAGAAGGTCGAATGAGCAGTTCTTC

d_call: TRBD1
v_call: TRBV20-1
j_call: TRBJ2-7
clone_size: once
cdr3_length: 14
cdr3_aa: CSASRDSWGYEQYF
cdr3_nt: TGCAGTGCTTCCCGGGACAGTTGGGGCTACGAGCAGTACTTC

d_call: -
v_call: TRBV5-1
j_call: TRBJ1-6
clone_size: -
cdr3_length: 19
cdr3_aa: CASSWRTGSTSSYNSPLHF
cdr3_nt: TGCGCCAGCAGCTGGCGGACGGGATCTACTAGCTCCTATAATTCACCCCTCCACTTT

d_call: -
v_call: TRBV18
j_call: TRBJ2-1
clone_size: -
cdr3_length: 14
cdr3_aa: CASSPPSQRTEQFF
cdr3_nt: TGTGCCAGCTCACCACCGTCCCAGCGAACTGAGCAGTTCTTC

d_call: TRBD1
v_call: TRBV5-1
j_call: TRBJ1-1
clone_size: few
cdr3_length: 17
cdr3_aa: CASSSTSGQGGNTEAFF
cdr3_nt: TGCGCCAGCAGCTCGACCAGCGGACAGGGCGGGAACACTGAAGCTTTCTTT

d_call: -
v_call: TRBV20-1
j_call: TRBJ1-5
clone_size: -
cdr3_length: 13
cdr3_aa: CSARVVQNQPQHF
cdr3_nt: TGCAGTGCTAGAGTAGTGCAAAATCAGCCCCAGCATTTT

d_call: -
v_call: TRBV28
j_call: TRBJ1-2
clone_size: -
cdr3_length: 15
cdr3_aa: CASRGATGVNYGYTF
cdr3_nt: TGTGCCAGCAGGGGGGCGACAGGCGTTAACTATGGCTACACCTTC

d_call: -
v_call: TRBV12-3/TRBV12-4
j_call: TRBJ1-1
clone_size: -
cdr3_length: 15
cdr3_aa: CASSFPLGGNTEAFF
cdr3_nt: TGTGCCAGCAGTTTCCCCCTCGGGGGGAACACTGAAGCTTTCTTT

d_call: -
v_call: TRBV4-2
j_call: TRBJ1-2
clone_size: -
cdr3_length: 16
cdr3_aa: CASSLEGGQKRDGYTF
cdr3_nt: TGTGCCAGCAGCCTTGAAGGAGGACAAAAAAGGGATGGCTACACCTTC

d_call: TRBD1
v_call: TRBV28
j_call: TRBJ2-7
clone_size: -
cdr3_length: 16
cdr3_aa: CASSIQGTLIGYEQYF
cdr3_nt: TGTGCCAGCAGCATACAGGGGACCCTGATAGGATACGAGCAGTACTTC

d_call: -
v_call: TRBV6-4
j_call: TRBJ2-1
clone_size: -
cdr3_length: 13
cdr3_aa: CASSDSTGWGQFF
cdr3_nt: TGTGCCAGCAGTGACTCGACGGGGTGGGGGCAGTTCTTC

d_call: -
v_call: TRBV7-3
j_call: TRBJ2-5
clone_size: few
cdr3_length: 13
cdr3_aa: CASSLFPEETQYF
cdr3_nt: TGTGCCAGCAGCTTATTTCCGGAAGAGACCCAGTACTTC

d_call: -
v_call: TRBV20-1
j_call: TRBJ2-7
clone_size: -
cdr3_length: 14
cdr3_aa: CSAIIPGRTYEQYF
cdr3_nt: TGCAGTGCTATAATACCGGGCCGCACCTACGAGCAGTACTTC

d_call: -
v_call: TRBV29-1
j_call: TRBJ2-7
clone_size: -
cdr3_length: 16
cdr3_aa: CSYQVSETGGTYEQYF
cdr3_nt: TGCAGCTATCAAGTGTCTGAGACAGGAGGGACCTACGAGCAGTACTTC

d_call: -
v_call: TRBV12-3/TRBV12-4
j_call: TRBJ2-7
clone_size: few
cdr3_length: 13
cdr3_aa: CASSLDKTYEQYF
cdr3_nt: TGTGCCAGCAGTTTAGACAAAACCTACGAGCAGTACTTC

d_call: -
v_call: TRBV12-3/TRBV12-4
j_call: TRBJ1-2
clone_size: few
cdr3_length: 15
cdr3_aa: CASSFQAPQDHGYTF
cdr3_nt: TGTGCCAGCAGTTTCCAGGCACCGCAGGACCATGGCTACACCTTC

d_call: -
v_call: TRBV20-1
j_call: TRBJ2-3
clone_size: -
cdr3_length: 16
cdr3_aa: CSADRKVGVFTDTQYF
cdr3_nt: TGCAGTGCCGACAGAAAGGTGGGAGTGTTCACCGATACGCAGTATTTT

d_call: -
v_call: TRBV29-1
j_call: TRBJ2-1
clone_size: -
cdr3_length: 14
cdr3_aa: CSVRGGDAYNEQFF
cdr3_nt: TGCAGCGTCCGAGGTGGGGATGCCTACAATGAGCAGTTCTTC

d_call: TRBD2
v_call: TRBV20-1
j_call: TRBJ2-7
clone_size: -
cdr3_length: 11
cdr3_aa: CSARLAGEQYF
cdr3_nt: TGCAGTGCTCGACTAGCGGGAGAGCAGTACTTC

d_call: -
v_call: TRBV7-9
j_call: TRBJ2-7
clone_size: few
cdr3_length: 19
cdr3_aa: CASSLPRDADSPSSYEQYF
cdr3_nt: TGTGCCAGCAGCTTACCCCGCGATGCGGACAGCCCGAGCTCCTACGAGCAGTACTTC

d_call: TRBD1
v_call: TRBV20-1
j_call: TRBJ1-2
clone_size: few
cdr3_length: 13
cdr3_aa: CSARGTGPYGYTF
cdr3_nt: TGCAGTGCTAGAGGGACAGGGCCCTATGGCTACACCTTC

d_call: -
v_call: TRBV6-5
j_call: TRBJ1-2
clone_size: few
cdr3_length: 14
cdr3_aa: CASSPTFTPYGYTF
cdr3_nt: TGTGCCAGCAGTCCGACGTTTACTCCCTATGGCTACACCTTC

d_call: TRBD1
v_call: TRBV6-4
j_call: TRBJ2-3
clone_size: few
cdr3_length: 14
cdr3_aa: CATPGTVSTDTQYF
cdr3_nt: TGTGCCACCCCCGGGACAGTTAGCACAGATACGCAGTATTTT

d_call: TRBD2
v_call: TRBV4-2
j_call: TRBJ2-5
clone_size: few
cdr3_length: 16
cdr3_aa: CASSQSGLAGGETQYF
cdr3_nt: TGTGCCAGCAGCCAGTCCGGACTAGCGGGAGGAGAGACCCAGTACTTC

d_call: -
v_call: TRBV20-1
j_call: TRBJ2-4
clone_size: few
cdr3_length: 14
cdr3_aa: CSARDPRTKNIQYF
cdr3_nt: TGCAGTGCTAGAGACCCCCGGACCAAAAACATTCAGTACTTC

d_call: -
v_call: TRBV29-1
j_call: TRBJ2-6
clone_size: -
cdr3_length: 16
cdr3_aa: CSVGRQASSGANVLTF
cdr3_nt: TGCAGCGTTGGAAGGCAGGCGAGCTCTGGGGCCAACGTCCTGACTTTC

d_call: TRBD2
v_call: TRBV7-6
j_call: TRBJ2-5
clone_size: few
cdr3_length: 15
cdr3_aa: CASSLGTSVLETQYF
cdr3_nt: TGTGCCAGCAGCCTAGGGACTAGTGTTTTGGAGACCCAGTACTTC

d_call: -
v_call: TRBV20-1
j_call: TRBJ2-7
clone_size: -
cdr3_length: 13
cdr3_aa: CSAGSLRDLEQYF
cdr3_nt: TGCAGTGCTGGGTCGCTTCGGGACCTCGAGCAGTACTTC

d_call: -
v_call: TRBV12-3/TRBV12-4
j_call: TRBJ1-4
clone_size: -
cdr3_length: 13
cdr3_aa: CASRPTGNEKLFF
cdr3_nt: TGTGCCAGCAGACCGACGGGAAATGAAAAACTGTTTTTT

d_call: -
v_call: TRBV6-2/TRBV6-3
j_call: TRBJ1-2
clone_size: -
cdr3_length: 13
cdr3_aa: CASMRQGNEGYTF
cdr3_nt: TGTGCCAGCATGCGTCAGGGGAATGAGGGCTACACCTTC

d_call: -
v_call: TRBV12-3/TRBV12-4
j_call: TRBJ1-1
clone_size: -
cdr3_length: 14
cdr3_aa: CASRCRSGGTEAFF
cdr3_nt: TGTGCCAGCAGATGCCGGAGTGGTGGCACTGAAGCTTTCTTT

d_call: -
v_call: TRBV28
j_call: TRBJ1-4
clone_size: -
cdr3_length: 14
cdr3_aa: CASTELLRNEKLFF
cdr3_nt: TGTGCCAGCACCGAACTCCTAAGGAATGAAAAACTGTTTTTT

d_call: -
v_call: TRBV11-2
j_call: TRBJ2-1
clone_size: -
cdr3_length: 15
cdr3_aa: CASSLDGTYFHEQFF
cdr3_nt: TGTGCCAGCAGCTTAGATGGCACCTATTTCCATGAGCAGTTCTTC

d_call: -
v_call: TRBV6-1
j_call: TRBJ2-7
clone_size: few
cdr3_length: 9
cdr3_aa: CATSSEQYF
cdr3_nt: TGTGCCACGTCGTCCGAGCAGTACTTC

d_call: TRBD1
v_call: TRBV15
j_call: TRBJ2-7
clone_size: few
cdr3_length: 15
cdr3_aa: CATSPMDRDFYEQYF
cdr3_nt: TGTGCCACCAGTCCGATGGACAGGGATTTCTACGAGCAGTACTTC